Listed below are T cell receptor beta chains from one sample, sequenced in a study of technical replicates of blood from several donors. Libraries were prepared by immunoSEQ multiplex PCR; TCRdb keeps only in-frame clonotypes and omits some of them. The table has around 80,000 clones, roughly 94% seen once. The sequenced material came from T cells isolated from PBMCs. The receptors stem from a human donor in good health. Each CDR3 is given with its conserved first and last residue. The D gene is left open where the match is weak. Not every row has a clone size; where given, it reads once, few, many or a size class.

D: TRBD2; J: TRBJ2-1; V: TRBV27; size: NA; DNA: TGTGCCAGCCGGTCTAGCGGTAGCTCCTACAATGAGCAGTTCTTC; CDR3: CASRSSGSSYNEQFF
D: NA; J: TRBJ2-1; V: TRBV7-3; size: NA; DNA: TGTGCCAGCAGCCAAGGGACTTACAATGAGCAGTTCTTC; CDR3: CASSQGTYNEQFF
D: NA; J: TRBJ1-5; V: TRBV6-6; size: NA; DNA: TGTGCCAGCAGTAACAACAATCAGCCCCAGCATTTT; CDR3: CASSNNNQPQHF
D: NA; J: TRBJ1-5; V: TRBV12-2; size: NA; DNA: TGTGCAAGTCGCCAAAACAGGGTAACTAATCAGCCCCAGCATTTT; CDR3: CASRQNRVTNQPQHF
D: TRBD1; J: TRBJ2-3; V: TRBV7-9; size: NA; DNA: TGTGCCAGCAGCTACAGGGACAGGGAGGTGGATACGCAGTATTTT; CDR3: CASSYRDREVDTQYF
D: NA; J: TRBJ1-2; V: TRBV30; size: NA; DNA: TGTGCCGCGAATGTCGGGGGTAACTATGGCTACACCTTC; CDR3: CAANVGGNYGYTF
D: TRBD1; J: TRBJ1-2; V: TRBV6-6; size: NA; DNA: TGTGCCAGCAGTTACGGGTCGACAGGGGCTGGCTACACCTTC; CDR3: CASSYGSTGAGYTF
D: NA; J: TRBJ1-4; V: TRBV4-3; size: NA; DNA: TGCGCCAGCAGCCTGATCCCAGTCGAAAAACTGTTTTTT; CDR3: CASSLIPVEKLFF
D: NA; J: TRBJ1-1; V: TRBV11-3; size: NA; DNA: TGTGCCAGCAGCTTAGGACATCAGAACACTGAAGCTTTCTTT; CDR3: CASSLGHQNTEAFF
D: NA; J: TRBJ2-7; V: TRBV6-1; size: once; DNA: TGTGCCAGCTCCCCGGGGCGGGACTCCTACGAGCAGTACTTC; CDR3: CASSPGRDSYEQYF
D: NA; J: TRBJ1-2; V: TRBV29-1; size: NA; DNA: TGCAGCGCGATACAGGGTAGCGGCTACACCTTC; CDR3: CSAIQGSGYTF
D: TRBD2; J: TRBJ2-7; V: TRBV29-1; size: once; DNA: TGCAGCGCCAAATCGGCGGGAGCCTCATCCGAGCAGTACTTC; CDR3: CSAKSAGASSEQYF
D: NA; J: TRBJ1-4; V: TRBV9; size: once; DNA: TGTGCCAGCAGCCCCACAGGGCAGGTCAATGAAAAACTGTTTTTT; CDR3: CASSPTGQVNEKLFF
D: TRBD1; J: TRBJ1-5; V: TRBV27; size: NA; DNA: TGTGCCAGCAGCGTATTCGGGACAGGGAAGTTTGGCAATCAGCCCCAGCATTTT; CDR3: CASSVFGTGKFGNQPQHF
D: NA; J: TRBJ1-2; V: TRBV7-9; size: NA; DNA: TGTGCCAGCAGCTTTCAACAGGGTCTTAATGGCTACACCTTC; CDR3: CASSFQQGLNGYTF
D: TRBD1; J: TRBJ2-7; V: TRBV28; size: NA; DNA: TGTGCCAGCAGCATACCAAGAGGACAGGGCAACTACGAGCAGTACTTC; CDR3: CASSIPRGQGNYEQYF
D: NA; J: TRBJ2-3; V: TRBV9; size: NA; DNA: TGTGCCAGCAGCGTAGTAGACTTACTCACAGATACGCAGTATTTT; CDR3: CASSVVDLLTDTQYF
D: NA; J: TRBJ1-2; V: TRBV19; size: NA; DNA: TGTGCCAGTAGTAACCCCTCCCAGGGCTGGATCTATGGCTACACCTTC; CDR3: CASSNPSQGWIYGYTF
D: NA; J: TRBJ2-7; V: TRBV13; size: NA; DNA: TGTGCCAGCAGCCCAAGGACTGCCTCCTACGAGCAGTACTTC; CDR3: CASSPRTASYEQYF
D: NA; J: TRBJ2-3; V: TRBV7-2; size: NA; DNA: TGTGCCAGCAGCTTCGTAGCGGAGACCACAGATACGCAGTATTTT; CDR3: CASSFVAETTDTQYF
D: NA; J: TRBJ1-5; V: TRBV9; size: NA; DNA: TGTGCCAGCAGCGGGGAGGCCGGCAGGCAGCCCCAGCATTTT; CDR3: CASSGEAGRQPQHF
D: NA; J: TRBJ2-7; V: TRBV19; size: NA; DNA: TGTGCCAGTAGTATACAGGGTCTCTACGAGCAGTACTTC; CDR3: CASSIQGLYEQYF
D: NA; J: TRBJ2-7; V: TRBV10-2; size: NA; DNA: TGCGCCAGCAGCCTGACGCTAGATTTTCTATCCTACGAGCAGTACTTC; CDR3: CASSLTLDFLSYEQYF
D: TRBD1; J: TRBJ1-4; V: TRBV5-6; size: NA; DNA: TGTGCCAGCAGCTTGGGACAGGGCAGGTTGGCTAATGAAAAACTGTTTTTT; CDR3: CASSLGQGRLANEKLFF
D: TRBD2; J: TRBJ2-7; V: TRBV27; size: NA; DNA: TGTGCCAGCAGCCCAGGACTAGCGGGACCTAACGAGCAGTACTTC; CDR3: CASSPGLAGPNEQYF
D: TRBD1; J: TRBJ1-2; V: TRBV4-1; size: NA; DNA: TGCGCCAGCAGCCAGAATCTACGGGACAGGGAATTTGGCTACACCTTC; CDR3: CASSQNLRDREFGYTF
D: TRBD1; J: TRBJ2-7; V: TRBV19; size: NA; DNA: TGTGCCAGTAGTATGGGCCCAGGGACAGGGTACTACGAGCAGTACTTC; CDR3: CASSMGPGTGYYEQYF
D: TRBD2; J: TRBJ2-3; V: TRBV7-2; size: NA; DNA: TGTGCCAGCAGCATAGTAGCGGGAGGGCGGGCAGATACGCAGTATTTT; CDR3: CASSIVAGGRADTQYF
D: NA; J: TRBJ2-5; V: TRBV11-3; size: NA; DNA: TGTGCCAGCAGCTTAGGCAGGCAAGAGACCCAGTACTTC; CDR3: CASSLGRQETQYF
D: NA; J: TRBJ2-3; V: TRBV5-1; size: NA; DNA: TGCGCCAGCAGCCCGGACCCAGGGATCGCAGATACGCAGTATTTT; CDR3: CASSPDPGIADTQYF
D: NA; J: TRBJ2-3; V: TRBV19; size: NA; DNA: TGTGCCAGTAGTAATGCGAACACAGATACGCAGTATTTT; CDR3: CASSNANTDTQYF
D: NA; J: TRBJ1-1; V: TRBV27; size: NA; DNA: TGTGCCAGCACCATAACGAGGGGGGGAACTGAAGCTTTCTTT; CDR3: CASTITRGGTEAFF
D: TRBD1; J: TRBJ1-2; V: TRBV2; size: NA; DNA: TGTGCCAGCAGATCCGGGACAGGGTATCGCTACACCTTC; CDR3: CASRSGTGYRYTF
D: TRBD1; J: TRBJ1-3; V: TRBV9; size: NA; DNA: TGTGCCAGCAGCGGACAGGGATCTGGAAACACCATATATTTT; CDR3: CASSGQGSGNTIYF
D: TRBD1; J: TRBJ1-1; V: TRBV13; size: NA; DNA: TGTGCCAGCAGCTTAGGGACAGGGGATGGGGACACTGAAGCTTTCTTT; CDR3: CASSLGTGDGDTEAFF